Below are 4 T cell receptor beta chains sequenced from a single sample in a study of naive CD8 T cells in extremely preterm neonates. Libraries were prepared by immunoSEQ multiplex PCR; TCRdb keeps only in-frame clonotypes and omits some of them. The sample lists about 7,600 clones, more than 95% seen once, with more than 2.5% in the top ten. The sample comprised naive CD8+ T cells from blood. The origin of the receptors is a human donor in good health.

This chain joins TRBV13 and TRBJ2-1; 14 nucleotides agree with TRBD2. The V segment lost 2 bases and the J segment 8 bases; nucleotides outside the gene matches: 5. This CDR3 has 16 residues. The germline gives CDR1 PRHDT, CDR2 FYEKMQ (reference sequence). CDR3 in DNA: TGTGCCAGCAGCTTACGAGGACTAGCGGGAGGCGATGAGCAGTTCTTC. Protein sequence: CASSLRGLAGGDEQFF.

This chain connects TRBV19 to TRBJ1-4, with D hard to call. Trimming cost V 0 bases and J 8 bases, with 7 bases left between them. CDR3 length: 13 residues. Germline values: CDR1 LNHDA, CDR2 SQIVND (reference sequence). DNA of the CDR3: TGTGCCAGTAGTATAGATCTGGAGGAAAAACTGTTTTTT. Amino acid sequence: CASSIDLEEKLFF.

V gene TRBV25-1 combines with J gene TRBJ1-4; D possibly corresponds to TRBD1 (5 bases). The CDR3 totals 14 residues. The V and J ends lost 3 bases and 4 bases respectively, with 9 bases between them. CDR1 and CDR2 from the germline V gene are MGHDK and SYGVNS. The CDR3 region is CASSEGGINEKLFF. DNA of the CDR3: TGTGCCAGCAGTGAGGGGGGAATTAATGAAAAACTGTTTTTT.

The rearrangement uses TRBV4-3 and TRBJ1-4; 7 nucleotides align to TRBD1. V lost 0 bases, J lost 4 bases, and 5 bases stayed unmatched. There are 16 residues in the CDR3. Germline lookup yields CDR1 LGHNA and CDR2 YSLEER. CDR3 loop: CASSQDPDRDNEKLFF. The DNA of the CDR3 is TGCGCCAGCAGCCAAGATCCCGACAGGGATAATGAAAAACTGTTTTTT.